This TCR beta chain was captured in a study of regulatory T cells in long-lasting Graves disease. Combining iRepertoire HTBI primers with Arm-PCR of CDR3 regions, the authors built TCR beta libraries. TCRdb independently ran MiXCR on the multiplex PCR reads; one entry per CDR3 protein. Found here are around 480,000 distinct CDR3 sequences, around 15% of them singletons; the top ten hold around 25%. Germline lookup yields CDR1 DFQATT and CDR2 SNEGSKA (reference sequence). Deletions cut 4 bases from V and 0 bases from J, with 10 bases between. This CDR3 spans 13 amino acids. Findings of the study overall: TRBV28, TRBJ1-2 and TRBJ2-5 were favored in persistent disease.

Time point noted: newly diagnosed GD, antithyroid drugs for less than 3 months. Extracted PBMC RNA gave rise to the TCR library. This clonotype has at least ten counts. Antigen unknown. The same data also contributed to another study, on T cells in Graves' hyperthyroidism and ophthalmopathy.

This receptor was obtained from a woman aged 35-65 years with Graves disease. The rearrangement links TRBV20-1 to TRBJ2-7, with TRBD1 as a possible D gene (6 bases). Specimen: peripheral blood mononuclear cells (PBMCs), collected at new diagnosis, from a patient treated with antithyroid drugs. Here the CDR3 reads CSAKTGNSYEQYF. CDR3 coding DNA: TGCAGTGCTAAAACAGGGAACTCCTACGAGCAGTACTTC.